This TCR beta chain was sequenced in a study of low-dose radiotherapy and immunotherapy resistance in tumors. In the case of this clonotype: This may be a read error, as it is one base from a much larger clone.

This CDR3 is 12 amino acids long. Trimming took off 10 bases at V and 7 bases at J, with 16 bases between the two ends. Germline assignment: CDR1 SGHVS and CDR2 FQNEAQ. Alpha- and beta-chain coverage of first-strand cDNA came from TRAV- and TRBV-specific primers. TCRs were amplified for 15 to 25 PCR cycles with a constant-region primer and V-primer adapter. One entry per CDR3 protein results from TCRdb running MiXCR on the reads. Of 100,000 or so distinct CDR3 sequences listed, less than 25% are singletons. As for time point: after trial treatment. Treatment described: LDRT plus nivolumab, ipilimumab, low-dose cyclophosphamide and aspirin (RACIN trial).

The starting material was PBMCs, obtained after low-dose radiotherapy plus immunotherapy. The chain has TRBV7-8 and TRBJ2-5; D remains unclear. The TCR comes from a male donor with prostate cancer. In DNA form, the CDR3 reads TGTGCCATTCTAGTCGGCCCGAGGACCCAGTACTTC. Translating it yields CAILVGPRTQYF.